The clone carrying this T cell receptor beta chain was observed once. This CDR3 contains 14 residues. Germline CDR1 SGHRS, CDR2 YFSETQ. The V end lost 4 bases, the J end lost 9 bases, and 17 bases lay between the germline ends. This sample is part of a study of cytomegalovirus exposure and HLA in healthy donors. The PCR was carried out with 60 Vbeta primers and 13 Jbeta primers. The protocol was immunoSEQ multiplex PCR, while the TCRdb copy is restricted to in-frame clones and leaves out a portion. Among under 200,000 clones listed, under 85% were seen once. The chain combines TRBV5-1 with TRBJ2-1; maybe TRBD1 (5 bases). Sequencing was performed on PBMCs. This TCR came from a woman in her thirties in good health and CMV-seronegative. The CDR3 protein is CASSPGRLRGEQFF. CDR3 nucleotide sequence: TGCGCCAGCAGCCCCGGAAGGCTAAGGGGTGAGCAGTTCTTC. Variable domain in full (rest from reference TRBV5-1 and TRBJ2-1): KAGVTQTPRYLIKTRGQQVTLSCSPISGHRSVSWYQQTPGQGLQFLFEYFSETQRNKGNFPGRFSGRQFSNSRSEMNVSTLELGDSALYLCASSPGRLRGEQFFGPGTRLTVL.